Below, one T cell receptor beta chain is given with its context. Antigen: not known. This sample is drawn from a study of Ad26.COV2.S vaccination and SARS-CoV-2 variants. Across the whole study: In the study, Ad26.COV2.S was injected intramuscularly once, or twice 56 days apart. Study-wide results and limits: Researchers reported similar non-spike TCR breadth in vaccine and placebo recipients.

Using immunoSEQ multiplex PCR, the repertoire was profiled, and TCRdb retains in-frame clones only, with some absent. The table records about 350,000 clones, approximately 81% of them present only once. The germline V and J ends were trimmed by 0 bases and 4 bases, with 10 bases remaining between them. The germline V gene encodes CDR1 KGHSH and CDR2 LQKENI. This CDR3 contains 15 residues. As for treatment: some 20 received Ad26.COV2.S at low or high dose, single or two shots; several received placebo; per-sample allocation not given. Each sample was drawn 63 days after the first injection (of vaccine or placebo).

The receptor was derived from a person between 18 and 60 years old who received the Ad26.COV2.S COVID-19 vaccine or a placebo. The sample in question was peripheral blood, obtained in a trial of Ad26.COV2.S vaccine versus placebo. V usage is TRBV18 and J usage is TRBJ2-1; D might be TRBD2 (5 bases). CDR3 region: CASSPPSSGYNEQFF. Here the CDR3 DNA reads TGTGCCAGCTCACCACCGAGTTCGGGGTACAATGAGCAGTTCTTC.